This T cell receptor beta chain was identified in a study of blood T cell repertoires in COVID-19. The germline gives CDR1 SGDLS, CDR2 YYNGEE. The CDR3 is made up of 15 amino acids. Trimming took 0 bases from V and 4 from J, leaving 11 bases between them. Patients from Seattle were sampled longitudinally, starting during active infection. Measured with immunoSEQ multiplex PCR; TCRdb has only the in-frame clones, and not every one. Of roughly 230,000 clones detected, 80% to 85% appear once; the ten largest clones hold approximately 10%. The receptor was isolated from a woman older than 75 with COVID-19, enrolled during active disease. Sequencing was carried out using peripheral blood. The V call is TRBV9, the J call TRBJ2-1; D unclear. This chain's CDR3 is CASSVGNSPYNEQFF. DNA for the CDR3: TGTGCCAGCAGCGTAGGGAACAGCCCTTACAATGAGCAGTTCTTC.